This T cell receptor (beta chain) was profiled in a study of cytomegalovirus exposure and HLA in healthy donors. Turning to the study itself: Ancestry clustering placed about 86% of 350 to 500 genotyped donors in the Caucasian-associated cluster.

Primers: 60 Vbeta forward and 13 Jbeta reverse. Sequencing was performed with immunoSEQ multiplex PCR; in TCRdb, only in-frame clones are kept and a portion is missing. Of roughly 150,000 clones listed, 66% are singletons. Per the germline V gene, CDR1 is LNHDA and CDR2 is SQIVND (reference sequence). CDR3 length equals 14 residues. The V and J ends lost 6 bases and 4 bases, in that order; junction bases with no gene match: 7. On this clone: The antigen remains undetermined.

Findings of the study overall: More clonal expansion characterized HLA-associated TCR beta chains than equally common others in a later analysis.

Input material: PBMCs. The receptor was derived from a human donor in good health. The J gene is TRBJ2-3, the V gene TRBV19; 7 positions match TRBD1. CDR3 sequence reads: CASRTGSGSDTQYF. The CDR3 nucleotides read TGTGCCAGTAGGACAGGGTCTGGGTCAGATACGCAGTATTTT.